These 14 T cell receptor beta chains were sequenced from one sample in a study of CD8 T cells in Susac syndrome. Reverse transcription of roughly 0.5 to 1 ug RNA was performed with random hexamers. TCRdb recomputed calls from the immunoSEQ multiplex PCR reads with MiXCR, one row per CDR3 protein. The data show roughly 200,000 distinct CDR3 sequences, with approximately 95% seen just once and approximately 0.08% held by the top ten. The sequenced sample was CD4+ T cells from PBMCs. The receptors come from a human donor with multiple sclerosis.

The chain links TRBV6-1 to TRBJ2-6; 10 nucleotides match TRBD1. The CDR3 covers 17 residues. CDR1 is MNHNS and CDR2 is SASEGT in the germline V gene. The ends lost 5 bases at V and 2 bases at J; junction bases unmatched: 6. As DNA, the CDR3 is TGTGCCAGCAGTCGGGACAGGGGTGTAGCTGGGGCCAACGTCCTGACTTTC. Its protein is CASSRDRGVAGANVLTF.

The chain links TRBV24-1 to TRBJ2-3; either TRBD1 or TRBD2 may fit D (6 bases each). The CDR3 length is 14 residues. V lost 9 bases, J lost 2 bases, and 14 bases lay in between. Looked up from germline, CDR1 is KGHDR and CDR2 is SFDVKD. The CDR3 sequence is CATGGGGDTDTQYF. In DNA, the CDR3 is TGTGCCACCGGAGGGGGAGGAGACACAGATACGCAGTATTTT.

The chain employs TRBV29-1 and TRBJ1-4, with D unresolved. CDR3 size: 12 residues. V lost 7 bases to trimming and J lost 6 bases, with 12 bases between them. CDR1 is SQVTM and CDR2 is ANQGSEA in the germline V gene. In nucleotides, the CDR3 is TGCAGCGGAGTTTTGGACGATGAAAAACTGTTTTTT. Translating gives CSGVLDDEKLFF. Filled out from reference TRBV29-1 and TRBJ1-4, the complete variable domain reads SAVISQKPSRDICQRGTSLTIQCQVDSQVTMMFWYRQQPGQSLTLIATANQGSEATYESGFVIDKFPISRPNLTFSTLTVSNMSPEDSSIYLCSGVLDDEKLFFGSGTQLSVL.

The gene calls are TRBV24-1 and TRBJ2-1, with a tentative D call TRBD2 (5 bases). Germline lookup yields CDR1 KGHDR and CDR2 SFDVKD. The CDR3 is 12 amino acids. Trimming cost V 5 bases and J 9 bases, with 10 bases left between them. The CDR3 DNA is TGTGCCACCAGTGTTACTGGAGGTGAGCAGTTCTTC. It is translated as CATSVTGGEQFF.

The chain combines TRBV5-1 with TRBJ2-7, with 7 bases identical to TRBD2. The CDR3 has 14 amino acids. In germline, CDR1 is SGHRS, CDR2 YFSETQ. Losses at the gene ends were 4 bases for V and 0 bases for J; bases not matched to a gene: 4. In DNA, the CDR3 is TGCGCCAGCAGCCGCACTAGCGCCTCCTACGAGCAGTACTTC. This sequence encodes CASSRTSASYEQYF.

CDR3 nucleotide sequence: TGTGCCAGCAGCCCTACTCTTGGGGTAGGCACTGAAGCTTTCTTT. Translated: CASSPTLGVGTEAFF. The V and J genes are TRBV6-5 and TRBJ1-1; no clear D gene. Per germline, CDR1 MNHEY and CDR2 SVGAGI. V was shortened by 6 bases and J by 4 bases, with 18 bases between the two germline ends. The CDR3 is 15 amino acids.

The chain combines TRBV29-1 with TRBJ1-2, with a tentative D call TRBD1 (6 bases). The germline V gene encodes CDR1 SQVTM and CDR2 ANQGSEA. This CDR3 is built from 13 residues. Trimming left V 5 bases short and J 2 bases short, with 12 bases between. DNA of the CDR3: TGCAGCGTTCCTCCTCAGGGGAACTATGGCTACACCTTC. This translates into CSVPPQGNYGYTF.

The V call is TRBV29-1, the J call TRBJ2-3; possible D gene TRBD1, 5 bases. Germline V gives CDR1 SQVTM, CDR2 ANQGSEA. CDR3 length: 16 amino acids. Trimming cost V 4 bases and J 0 bases, with 17 bases left between them. This CDR3 reads CSVGDKWQGSTDTQYF. In nucleotides, the CDR3 is TGCAGCGTTGGCGATAAATGGCAGGGTAGCACAGATACGCAGTATTTT.

In its sample, this clonotype was seen once. The rearrangement joins TRBV30 to TRBJ2-5; TRBD2 is a possible D gene (6 bases). The germline CDR1 and CDR2 sequences are GTSNPN and SVGIG (reference sequence). Trimming took 5 bases from V and 4 from J, leaving 11 bases between them. The CDR3 loop spans 12 amino acids. DNA for the CDR3: TGTGCCTGGGGATCCGGGGGAGAGACCCAGTACTTC. It translates to CAWGSGGETQYF.

The sample holds a few counts of this clonotype. The CDR3 nucleotides read TGTGCCAGCAGCTTACAGGGAGGGGAGACCCAGTACTTC. Encoded protein: CASSLQGGETQYF. The chain uses TRBV11-2 and TRBJ2-5; 7 positions match TRBD2. J was trimmed by 5 bases and V by 2 bases; bases with no gene match: 2. This CDR3 is 13 amino acids long. Germline V CDR1 and CDR2: SGHAT, FQNNGV.

This rearrangement joins TRBV3-1 to TRBJ1-2; D remains unclear. V was trimmed by 0 bases and J by 6 bases, leaving 8 bases between them. Germline loops: CDR1 LGHDT, CDR2 YNNKEL (reference sequence). The CDR3 loop spans 13 amino acids. CDR3 in DNA: TGTGCCAGCAGCCAAGAGAAAGGAAATGGCTACACCTTC. It encodes CASSQEKGNGYTF.

This clonotype showed up just once. V gene TRBV9 combines with J gene TRBJ1-5; TRBD1 aligns across 8 bases. V lost 1 base and J lost 7; bases outside the gene matches: 4. Germline CDR1 and CDR2: SGDLS and YYNGEE. CDR3 length: 14 residues. For the CDR3, the DNA is TGTGCCAGCAGCGTAAGGGACAGGCGCCAGCCCCAGCATTTT. Its translation: CASSVRDRRQPQHF.

The chain joins TRBV1 to TRBJ1-2; TRBD1, the D gene given by the table, was not confirmed from the DNA. TRBV1 is assigned pseudogene status. The length of the CDR3 is 15 residues. CDR3 region: CTSSQVFGKTDGYTF. The CDR3 DNA sequence: TGCACCAGCAGCCAAGTATTCGGGAAAACGGATGGCTACACCTTC.

The V gene is TRBV20-1, the J gene TRBJ2-3; 10 bases agree with TRBD2. CDR1 DFQATT and CDR2 SNEGSKA come from the germline V gene (reference sequence). The CDR3 is 18 residues long. V dropped 6 bases and J dropped 1; count of bases not matched to a gene: 16. DNA for the CDR3: TGCAGTGCCACCCTAGGGCTAGCGGGGGACCTTGGCACAGATACGCAGTATTTT. It encodes CSATLGLAGDLGTDTQYF.